A single T cell receptor (beta chain) is shown here with its context. The length of the CDR3 is 15 residues. Trimming shortened V by 1 base and J by 6 bases, and 15 bases separated the two germline ends. CDR1 and CDR2 (germline): SGDLS, YYNGEE. The data originate from a study of blood T cell repertoires in COVID-19. In the authors' methods: Amplified reference gene primers provided the basis for estimating nucleated cell counts. Here immunoSEQ multiplex PCR was the method, and the copy in TCRdb shows in-frame clones only, minus some. That table supplies the V and J calls and clone size; D and trimming were determined from the DNA. The table has roughly 100,000 clones, roughly 87% seen once; the top ten hold 6.2%.

The TCR was taken from a human donor in a cohort sampled during active COVID-19. The specimen sequenced was peripheral blood. This chain joins TRBV9 and TRBJ2-3; perhaps TRBD2 as D (5 bases). The CDR3 is CASSVSSDRGDTQYF. The CDR3 DNA sequence: TGTGCCAGCAGCGTAAGTAGCGATCGAGGGGATACGCAGTATTTT.